Listed below are T cell receptor beta chains from one sample, sequenced in a study of radiotherapy plus CTLA-4 blockade in lung cancer. Profiling relied on immunoSEQ multiplex PCR, and the TCRdb table lists in-frame clones only, not all of them. The profile shows fewer than 75,000 clones, around nine tenths of them singletons. Specimen: peripheral blood, collected from a patient treated with radiotherapy plus ipilimumab. These receptors originate from a human donor with non-small cell lung cancer that progressed on radiotherapy plus ipilimumab. Both conserved end residues are part of each CDR3. D genes are given only for firm matches. Expanded clones get a size class; other rows say once, few or many, or leave the size out.

J | length | size | V | D | CDR3 | DNA
TRBJ1-4 | 15 | . | TRBV7-8 | . | CASRETQGEDEKLFF | TGTGCCAGCAGGGAAACCCAGGGCGAGGATGAAAAACTGTTTTTT
TRBJ2-1 | 14 | . | TRBV28 | . | CAGKEADSYNEQFF | TGTGCCGGAAAGGAGGCGGACTCCTACAATGAGCAGTTCTTC
TRBJ2-1 | 15 | . | TRBV4-1 | . | CASSQVAAVYNEQFF | TGCGCCAGCAGCCAAGTAGCGGCCGTCTACAATGAGCAGTTCTTC
TRBJ1-1 | 14 | . | TRBV6-5 | . | CASSRLGRASEAFF | TGTGCCAGCAGCCGGCTCGGACGGGCATCGGAAGCTTTCTTT
TRBJ1-2 | 14 | . | TRBV6-6 | . | CASSSRGTNYGYTF | TGTGCCAGCAGTTCCAGGGGAACGAACTATGGCTACACCTTC
TRBJ2-2 | 15 | once | TRBV9 | . | CASSVLGSGTGELFF | TGTGCCAGCAGCGTACTCGGGAGCGGGACCGGGGAGCTGTTTTTT
TRBJ2-7 | 15 | . | TRBV4-2 | TRBD2 | CASSQDAGGPYEQYF | TGTGCCAGCAGCCAAGACGCGGGAGGGCCCTACGAGCAGTACTTC
TRBJ2-1 | 19 | . | TRBV7-8 | TRBD2 | CASSPLTSGRASSYNEQFF | TGTGCCAGCAGCCCGCTGACTAGCGGGAGGGCTAGCTCCTACAATGAGCAGTTCTTC
TRBJ1-1 | 16 | . | TRBV19 | . | CASSPRGGAMNTEAFF | TGTGCCAGTAGTCCCAGGGGAGGAGCCATGAACACTGAAGCTTTCTTT
TRBJ2-7 | 13 | . | TRBV2 | TRBD1 | CASAPGQTYEQYF | TGTGCCAGCGCCCCGGGACAGACCTACGAGCAGTACTTC
TRBJ1-5 | 15 | . | TRBV9 | . | CASSVAPGENQPQHF | TGTGCCAGCAGCGTAGCGCCGGGGGAAAATCAGCCCCAGCATTTT
TRBJ1-4 | 14 | once | TRBV2 | . | CASAAEGRGEKLFF | TGTGCCAGCGCGGCGGAGGGGCGTGGTGAAAAACTGTTTTTT
TRBJ2-7 | 13 | . | TRBV19 | . | CASSTNSFYEQYF | TGTGCCAGTAGTACCAACTCCTTCTACGAGCAGTACTTC
TRBJ2-3 | 15 | . | TRBV19 | . | CASSEQGPGTDTQYF | TGTGCCAGTAGCGAACAGGGACCAGGGACAGATACGCAGTATTTT
TRBJ2-3 | 16 | . | TRBV2 | . | CASSDVGRLVADTQYF | TGTGCCAGCAGTGATGTCGGGCGTCTAGTAGCAGATACGCAGTATTTT
TRBJ2-7 | 11 | . | TRBV20-1 | TRBD1 | CSGWTGSEQYF | TGCAGTGGCTGGACAGGGTCCGAGCAGTACTTC
TRBJ1-1 | 16 | few | TRBV30 | . | CAWSALYGTSNTEAFF | TGTGCCTGGAGTGCCCTGTACGGGACATCGAACACTGAAGCTTTCTTT